The sequence of this TCR beta chain was determined in a study of T cell responses to AZD1222 COVID-19 vaccine (dated by TCRdb to the early 2020s). Concerning the study at large: TCR sequencing was performed for 230 to 250 trial participants, of whom 200 to 210 were given two doses of AZD1222 and around 26 were given two doses of MenACWY control vaccine. Enrollment into the trials was organized by age into subgroups of 18-55, 56-69 and 70-plus years, and those subgroups contained roughly 150, 30 and 60 TCR-sequenced participants, respectively. What the research found in general, with its limitations: Vaccine-associated CD4 TCRs spanned the whole spike protein, with dominant responses in regions 160-218 and 743-854. The 56-69-year group was small, and its depth increase did not reach significance, likely because of low power. Conclusions about previously exposed vaccinees were limited because only 5 or 6 AZD1222 recipients were SARS-CoV-2 seropositive at baseline. Most participants were white British and females outnumbered males, and the authors suggested that clonal diversity may have been underestimated. Because no day 14 peak-response samples were available, repertoires were characterized only after the peak T cell response. After two AZD1222 doses, both the breadth and the depth of spike-specific TCRs were significantly higher than at day 0 and than in MenACWY recipients. Nearly half of unique spike-specific TCRs reportedly recognized epitopes outside regions mutated in the B.1.351 and B.1.1.7 variants.

The time point label, read with the paper, signifies: about 28 days (+/-7) after the second vaccine dose. This specimen's treatment or condition label, per the study, means: meningococcal conjugate vaccine given as trial control. Samples from vaccinated people were obtained from the UK trials COV001 and COV002, which included a single-blind randomized controlled phase 2/3 trial of AZD1222 (ChAdOx1 nCoV-19) in healthy adults. For TCRbeta chain sequencing, PBMC samples from trial participants were taken at day 0 and at day 28 after the second dose. The CDR3 regions of human TCRbeta chains were subjected to immunosequencing. The authors' analysis ran thus. TCRs in the repertoires were matched against a reference library of SARS-CoV-2-specific TCRs that had been generated with the MIRA antigen-specificity platform. Breadth was defined as the fraction of unique TCRs that were SARS-CoV-2-associated, and depth was defined as the fraction of total T cells that were SARS-CoV-2-associated. Each spike-specific TCR was assigned to its reactive spike region and to a CD4 or CD8 class using the MIRA data. Log10-transformed breadth and depth values were compared by one-way ANOVA with Sidak's multiple comparisons tests. TCRdb retrieved this table from immuneACCESS and kept in-frame rearrangements only. Not all clones are present; in checked studies, unresolved V genes account for under half, and no reason is known for the remainder. The V and J calls and the clone size are those of that table, but D and trimming were determined from the DNA. Present in this sample are about 200,000 clones, 90% to 95% of which were seen just once. The top ten hold approximately 4% of the sample.

Inclusive of the bounding cysteine and phenylalanine, the CDR3 is 14 residues long. CDR3 DNA only is kept here, 42 bases in frame from base 1. Unmatched junction bases come to 6, with V trimmed by 3 bases and J by 4 bases. CDR1 KGHSH and CDR2 LQKENI are derived from the germline V gene. Notes on this clone: Its recognized antigen is unknown. No base quality information exists; no much larger clone differs at one position.

The TCR originated in an adult who received the MenACWY meningococcal vaccine as a control. The material was peripheral blood, obtained 28 days after the second dose of the MenACWY control vaccine. The rearrangement joined TRBV18 to TRBJ2-7, and TRBD2 aligns with 7 junction nucleotides. The encoded CDR3 is CASSPGTTAYEQYF. The bases are TGTGCCAGCTCACCCGGGACTACGGCATACGAGCAGTACTTC.